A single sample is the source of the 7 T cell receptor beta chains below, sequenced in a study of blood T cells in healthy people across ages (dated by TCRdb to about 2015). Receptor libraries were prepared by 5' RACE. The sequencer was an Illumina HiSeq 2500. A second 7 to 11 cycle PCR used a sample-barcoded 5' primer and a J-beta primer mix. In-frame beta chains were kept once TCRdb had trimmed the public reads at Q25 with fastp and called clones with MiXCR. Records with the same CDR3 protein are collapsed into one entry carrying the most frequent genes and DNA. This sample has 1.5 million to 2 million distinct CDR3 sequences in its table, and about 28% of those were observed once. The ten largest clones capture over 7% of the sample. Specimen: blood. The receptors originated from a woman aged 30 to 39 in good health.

For the CDR3, the DNA is TGTGCCAGCAGTTTGGACCGGGGGGGGACCGGGGAGCTGTTTTTT. It yields the protein CASSLDRGGTGELFF. The V gene is TRBV28, the J gene TRBJ2-2, with 8 positions matching TRBD2. With 3 bases clipped from V and 5 bases from J, the junction kept 5 bases outside the gene matches. CDR3 length equals 15 residues. CDR1 is MDHEN, CDR2 SYDVKM, per germline.

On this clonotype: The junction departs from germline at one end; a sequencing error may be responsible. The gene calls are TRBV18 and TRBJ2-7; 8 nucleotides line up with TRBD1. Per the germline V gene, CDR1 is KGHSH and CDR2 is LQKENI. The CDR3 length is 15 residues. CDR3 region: CASSPGQAESYKQYF. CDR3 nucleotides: TGTGCCAGCTCGCCGGGACAGGCTGAATCCTACAAGCAGTACTTC.

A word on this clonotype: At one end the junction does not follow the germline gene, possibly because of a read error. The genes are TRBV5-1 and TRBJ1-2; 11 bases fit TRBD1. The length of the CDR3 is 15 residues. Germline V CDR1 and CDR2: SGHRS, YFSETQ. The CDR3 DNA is TGCGCCAGCAGCGGCCGGGACAGGGGGAACTATGACTACACCTTC. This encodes CASSGRDRGNYDYTF.

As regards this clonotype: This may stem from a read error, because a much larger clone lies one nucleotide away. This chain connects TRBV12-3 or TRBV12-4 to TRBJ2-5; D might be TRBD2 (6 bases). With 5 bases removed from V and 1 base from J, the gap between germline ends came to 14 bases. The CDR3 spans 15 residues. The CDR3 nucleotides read TGTGCCAGCAGTCTCGGAGGGGACGCCCAAGAGACCCAGTACTTC. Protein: CASSLGGDAQETQYF.

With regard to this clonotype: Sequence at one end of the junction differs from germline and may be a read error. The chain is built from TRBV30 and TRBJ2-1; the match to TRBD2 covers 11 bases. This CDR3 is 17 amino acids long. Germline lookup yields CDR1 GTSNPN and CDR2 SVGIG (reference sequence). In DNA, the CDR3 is TGTGCCTGGAGTCTACCCCTTGGGACTAGCGGCTACAATGGGCAGTTCTTC. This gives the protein CAWSLPLGTSGYNGQFF.

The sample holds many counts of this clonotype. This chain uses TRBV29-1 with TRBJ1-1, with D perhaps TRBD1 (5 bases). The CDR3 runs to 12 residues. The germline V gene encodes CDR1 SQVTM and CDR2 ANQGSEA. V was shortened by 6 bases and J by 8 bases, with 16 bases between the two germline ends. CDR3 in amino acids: CSVREGRAEAFF. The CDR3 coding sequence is TGCAGCGTAAGGGAGGGCAGGGCAGAAGCTTTCTTT.

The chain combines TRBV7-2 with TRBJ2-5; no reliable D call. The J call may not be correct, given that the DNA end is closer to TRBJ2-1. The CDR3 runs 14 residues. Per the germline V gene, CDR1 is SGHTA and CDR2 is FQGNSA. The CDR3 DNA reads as TGTGCCAGCAGCTTAGCAGGGTTCCAAGAGACCCAGTTCTTC. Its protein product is CASSLAGFQETQFF.